This TCR beta chain emerged from a study of T cell responses to AZD1222 COVID-19 vaccine. Background on the study: Samples with a second dose at about 4 or about 12 weeks were pooled together. Study-wide results and limits: None of the repertoires were sampled until the peak T cell response had passed. Compared with day 0, the breadth and depth of the Spike-specific TCR repertoire rose significantly after two doses of AZD1222. Recipients of AZD1222 seropositive at baseline numbered only 5 to 7.

V was clipped by 6 bases and J by 0 bases, with 12 bases between them. CDR3 length: 15 residues. Germline lookup yields CDR1 MDHEN and CDR2 SYDVKM. Using immunoSEQ multiplex PCR, the repertoire was profiled, and TCRdb retains in-frame clones only, with some absent. The top ten hold approximately 15% of the sample, which has 150,000 or so clones, 88% seen once. The table lists this clone with a count of one. What it recognizes is unknown. This sequence was found in an adult in good health. The sample was peripheral blood, taken on day 0 of AZD1222 vaccination. The chain combines TRBV28 with TRBJ1-3; the D is unclear. The CDR3 DNA sequence: TGTGCCAGCAGAGAGACTACCCCCTCTGGAAACACCATATATTTT. This translates into CASRETTPSGNTIYF.